This TCR beta chain was retrieved from a study of blood T cell repertoires in COVID-19. Repertoires were generated with immunoSEQ multiplex PCR, while TCRdb's copy carries only in-frame clones and drops some. This sample has fewer than 400,000 clones; 75% to 90% occur once, and the top ten carry 2.5% to 3.5%. Seattle's enrolled individuals joined amid active infection and were then monitored longitudinally. CDR1 and CDR2 from the germline V gene are MDHEN and SYDVKM. The CDR3 covers 14 residues. V lost 3 bases and J 8 bases, leaving 13 bases between the germline ends. The material sequenced was peripheral blood. The genes are TRBV28 and TRBJ2-2; D perhaps matches TRBD1 (6 bases). This receptor was identified in a woman aged 25 to 39 with COVID-19, enrolled during active disease. The DNA of the CDR3 is TGTGCCAGCAGTTTGACAGGCGGTCCGGGGGAGCTGTTTTTT. Protein sequence: CASSLTGGPGELFF.